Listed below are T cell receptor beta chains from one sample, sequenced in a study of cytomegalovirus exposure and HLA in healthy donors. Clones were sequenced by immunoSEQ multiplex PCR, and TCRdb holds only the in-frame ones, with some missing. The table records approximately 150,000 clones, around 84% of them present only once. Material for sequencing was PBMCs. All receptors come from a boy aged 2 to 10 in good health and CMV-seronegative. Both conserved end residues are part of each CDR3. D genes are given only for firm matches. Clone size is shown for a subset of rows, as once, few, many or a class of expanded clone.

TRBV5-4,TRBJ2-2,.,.,TGTGCCAGCAGCTACCTGAGCAGGGGGGTCTCCGGGGAGCTGTTTTTT,CASSYLSRGVSGELFF
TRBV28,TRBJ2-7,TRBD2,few,TGTGCCAGCAGTTTATGGACTAGCGGGACCTACGAGCAGTACTTC,CASSLWTSGTYEQYF
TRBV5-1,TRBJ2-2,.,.,TGCGCCAGCAGCCCACGGACGGGACTCGCGAACACCGGGGAGCTGTTTTTT,CASSPRTGLANTGELFF
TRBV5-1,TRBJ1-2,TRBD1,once,TGCGCCAGCAGCTTGGCCGAGTCAGGGGGACTCTATGGCTACACCTTC,CASSLAESGGLYGYTF
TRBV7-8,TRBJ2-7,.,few,TGTGCCAGCAGCCCCGCGGCTAGCGTGGAGTACGAGCAGTACTTC,CASSPAASVEYEQYF
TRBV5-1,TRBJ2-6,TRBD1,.,TGCGCCAGCAGCTCCAAACAGGGGGCCGATGGGGCCAACGTCCTGACTTTC,CASSSKQGADGANVLTF
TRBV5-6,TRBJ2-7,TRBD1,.,TGTGCCAGCAGCTTGGAGGGGGGACAGGAAGTGCCCTACGAGCAGTACTTC,CASSLEGGQEVPYEQYF
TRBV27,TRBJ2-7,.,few,TGTGCCAGCAGTTTATCGTCAGGGGATAGTACCTACGAGCAGTACTTC,CASSLSSGDSTYEQYF
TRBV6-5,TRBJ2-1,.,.,TGTGCCAGCAGTAGAACAGGGCAGGAGCAGTTCTTC,CASSRTGQEQFF
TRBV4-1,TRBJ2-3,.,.,TGCGCCAGCAGCTCCTGGGGACTCCGGCTCACAGATACGCAGTATTTT,CASSSWGLRLTDTQYF
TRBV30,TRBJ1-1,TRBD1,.,TGTGCCTGGAGAGGCCGGGACAGGGAGACTGAAGCTTTCTTT,CAWRGRDRETEAFF
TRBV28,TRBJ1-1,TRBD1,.,TGTGCCAGCAGTGTCGATGGTAACAGGGGCCGAACTGAAGCTTTCTTT,CASSVDGNRGRTEAFF
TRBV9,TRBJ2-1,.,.,TGTGCCAGCAGCCCCGGGGGTAGCTCCTACAATGAGCAGTTCTTC,CASSPGGSSYNEQFF
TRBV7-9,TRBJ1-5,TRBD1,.,TGTGCCAGCAGCCGGCAAGGGACAGATAATCAGCCCCAGCATTTT,CASSRQGTDNQPQHF
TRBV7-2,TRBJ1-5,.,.,.,CASSLGPVGEGSNQPQHF
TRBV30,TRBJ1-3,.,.,TGTGCCTGGGGCCCATCAGACACCATATATTTT,CAWGPSDTIYF
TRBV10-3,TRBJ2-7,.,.,TGTGCCATCAGCAGGGACGGGAGCTCCTACGAGCAGTACTTC,CAISRDGSSYEQYF